These 8 T cell receptor beta chains share one sample of origin, sequenced in a study of blood T cell repertoires in COVID-19. The method was immunoSEQ multiplex PCR; TCRdb's version includes in-frame clones alone and lacks a portion of them. The repertoire holds about 78,000 clones, with roughly 90% as singletons. Sequencing was performed on peripheral blood. All receptors come from a man between 65 and 79 years old with active or convalescent COVID-19.

In its sample, this clone was seen a few times. CDR3 DNA: TGTGCCTGGAGTGGGGGGGGAGGCACTGAAGCTTTCTTT. Protein: CAWSGGGGTEAFF. The V and J genes are TRBV30 and TRBJ1-1, with D maybe TRBD1 (5 bases). V was trimmed by 1 base and J by 4 bases, leaving 10 bases between them. Germline-derived CDR1 and CDR2 are GTSNPN and SVGIG (reference sequence). The CDR3 spans 13 residues.

V usage is TRBV28 and J usage is TRBJ2-3; D is unresolved. V lost 7 bases and J 1 base, leaving 12 bases between the germline ends. The CDR3 has 14 amino acids. Germline CDR1 reads MDHEN; CDR2 reads SYDVKM. The CDR3 DNA is TGTGCCAGCATCAGGATCTCGGGCACAGATACGCAGTATTTT. It yields the protein CASIRISGTDTQYF.

This chain connects TRBV6-6 to TRBJ2-5; 7 bases match TRBD1. The CDR3 sequence is 15 residues long. CDR1 MNHNY and CDR2 SVGAGI come from the germline V gene (reference sequence). With V trimmed by 2 bases and J by 5 bases, 8 bases remained unmatched. CDR3 sequence reads: CASSYATGPGETQYF. The CDR3 DNA follows: TGTGCCAGCAGTTACGCGACAGGGCCGGGGGAGACCCAGTACTTC.

This chain connects TRBV7-8 to TRBJ1-2, with no clear D. CDR1 SGHVS and CDR2 FQNEAQ come from the germline V gene. The CDR3 runs 16 residues. Trimming pared 1 base from V and 4 bases from J, leaving 16 bases between. CDR3 bases: TGTGCCAGCAGCTTAGTCCCGTCACGGTATAGCTATGGCTACACCTTC. Its protein product is CASSLVPSRYSYGYTF.

The J gene is TRBJ1-1, the V gene TRBV6-5, with 7 positions matching TRBD1. Per germline, CDR1 MNHEY and CDR2 SVGAGI. The V and J ends lost 2 bases and 1 base, in that order; junction bases with no gene match: 7. The CDR3 runs to 16 residues. Written as DNA, the CDR3 is TGTGCCAGCAGTTACAGGGGGCTTTACGGGAACACTGAAGCTTTCTTT. Its protein is CASSYRGLYGNTEAFF.

The rearrangement joins TRBV6-5 to TRBJ1-2, with a weak D call TRBD1 (5 bases). V was clipped by 7 bases and J by 4 bases, with 16 bases between them. There are 14 residues in the CDR3. Germline V lookup: CDR1 MNHEY, CDR2 SVGAGI. This CDR3 is CASTAPGGGYGYTF. In DNA form, the CDR3 reads TGTGCCAGCACCGCGCCGGGGGGGGGCTATGGCTACACCTTC.

J is TRBJ1-2 and V is TRBV28, with 7 bases aligning to TRBD1. The CDR3 has 13 residues. The V gene end was trimmed by 5 bases and the J gene end by 6 bases; junction bases not matched to a gene: 6. Looked up from germline, CDR1 is MDHEN and CDR2 is SYDVKM. The CDR3 is CASSRDSKNGYTF. DNA of the CDR3: TGTGCCAGCAGTAGGGACAGTAAAAATGGCTACACCTTC.

The chain employs TRBV19 and TRBJ2-1; 9 bases are a match to TRBD1. CDR3 length: 14 residues. Germline trimming cut 5 bases from V and 8 bases from J; bases unmatched to any gene: 7. CDR1 is LNHDA and CDR2 is SQIVND in the germline V gene (reference sequence). Here the CDR3 reads CASSLRDRVDEQFF. For the CDR3, the DNA is TGTGCCAGTAGTCTCCGGGACAGGGTCGATGAGCAGTTCTTC.